These 22 T cell receptor beta chains were all obtained from the same sample, sequenced in a study of neurological immune-mediated disorders. TCRdb redid the calling of the 5' RACE reads with MiXCR, one entry per CDR3 protein. In the table there are 20,000 to 30,000 distinct CDR3 sequences, around 2.5% of which are singletons. The specimen sequenced was PBMCs. The receptors here all came from a woman aged 45-65 years with multiple sclerosis.

This clonotype was seen ten or more times. J is TRBJ2-2 and V is TRBV5-1; the match to TRBD2 covers 11 bases. Germline loops: CDR1 SGHRS, CDR2 YFSETQ. V was pared by 4 bases and J by 1 base, with 12 bases of the junction left unmatched. There are 19 residues in the CDR3. The CDR3 protein is CASSPRGSGGARNTGELFF. Written as DNA, the CDR3 is TGCGCCAGCAGCCCTCGAGGTAGCGGGGGGGCCCGGAACACCGGGGAGCTGTTTTTT.

The chain links TRBV3-1 to TRBJ2-7; perhaps D is TRBD1 or TRBD2 (6 bases each). Trimming took off 6 bases at V and 2 bases at J, with 17 bases between the two ends. CDR1 is LGHDT, CDR2 YNNKEL, per germline (reference sequence). The CDR3 is 15 amino acids. In DNA form, the CDR3 reads TGTGCCAGCAGAGAAGCCATTCGGGGGCCCTACGAGCAGTACTTC. The encoded protein is CASREAIRGPYEQYF.

This clonotype was detected many times. The chain employs TRBV20-1 and TRBJ1-6; tentatively, D is TRBD1 (6 bases). V lost 3 bases, J lost 9 bases, and 12 bases lay in between. Per the germline V gene, CDR1 is DFQATT and CDR2 is SNEGSKA (reference sequence). This CDR3 is 13 amino acids long. CDR3 nucleotides: TGCAGTGCTAGTGTGGACAGAGCTTCACCCCTCCACTTT. Translating gives CSASVDRASPLHF.

A few counts support this clonotype. V and J are TRBV19 and TRBJ2-7; 7 bases align to TRBD2. V gave up 8 bases and J gave up 2 bases; unmatched junction bases: 6. Germline assignment: CDR1 LNHDA and CDR2 SQIVND (reference sequence). The CDR3 is 13 amino acids. CDR3 residues: CASSKRGPYEQYF. In DNA, the CDR3 is TGTGCCAGTTCCAAGCGGGGCCCCTACGAGCAGTACTTC.

This clonotype was seen many times. This chain uses TRBV20-1 with TRBJ2-7; 8 nucleotides agree with TRBD2. V gave up 4 bases and J gave up 1 base; unmatched junction bases: 3. Germline V gene data show CDR1 as DFQATT and CDR2 as SNEGSKA (reference sequence). The CDR3 length is 13 residues. CDR3 sequence (DNA): TGCAGTGCTATTGTAGCGGGGTCCTACGAGCAGTACTTC. This codes for CSAIVAGSYEQYF.

The sample holds many counts of this clonotype. The CDR3 loop is CASSPGPGGNYGYTF. The CDR3 coding sequence is TGCGCCAGCAGCCCCGGACCGGGAGGAAACTATGGCTACACCTTC. The V and J genes are TRBV5-1 and TRBJ1-2; D is ambiguous. This CDR3 is 15 amino acids long. CDR1 is SGHRS and CDR2 is YFSETQ in the germline V gene. Deletions cut 4 bases from V and 2 bases from J, with 15 bases between. Looking up the rest from reference TRBV5-1 and TRBJ1-2 gives the full variable domain: KAGVTQTPRYLIKTRGQQVTLSCSPISGHRSVSWYQQTPGQGLQFLFEYFSETQRNKGNFPGRFSGRQFSNSRSEMNVSTLELGDSALYLCASSPGPGGNYGYTFGSGTRLTVV.

This clonotype is deemed medium-sized. V is TRBV3-1 and J is TRBJ2-1, with 13 bases identical to TRBD2. Per germline, CDR1 LGHDT and CDR2 YNNKEL (reference sequence). J lost 9 bases, V lost 1 base, and 3 bases had no gene match. CDR3 length: 15 amino acids. This CDR3 reads CASSQGLAGGGEQFF. Here the CDR3 DNA reads TGTGCCAGCAGCCAAGGACTAGCGGGAGGAGGTGAGCAGTTCTTC.

This clonotype was detected only a few times. CDR3 nucleotides: TGCAGTGCAAGGACCGGGACAACCTACGAGCAGTACTTC. Translating gives CSARTGTTYEQYF. The rearrangement joins TRBV20-1 to TRBJ2-7; D possibly corresponds to TRBD1 (6 bases). CDR3 length: 13 residues. Germline lookup yields CDR1 DFQATT and CDR2 SNEGSKA (reference sequence). The germline V and J ends were trimmed by 6 bases and 2 bases, with 14 bases remaining between them.

This clonotype was seen many times. V gene TRBV15 combines with J gene TRBJ2-5, with 7 bases fitting TRBD2. Germline V lookup: CDR1 LNHNV, CDR2 YYDKDF (reference sequence). This CDR3 has 15 amino acids. V was clipped by 6 bases and J by 5 bases; unmatched bases: 12. CDR3 sequence: CATSGGGLGMETQYF. DNA for the CDR3: TGTGCCACCAGTGGGGGGGGTCTAGGGATGGAGACCCAGTACTTC.

This clonotype has ten or more counts. This chain joins TRBV5-6 and TRBJ1-5; D remains ambiguous. V was trimmed by 2 bases and J by 4 bases, leaving 7 bases between them. The CDR3 consists of 13 residues. CDR1 is SGHDT and CDR2 is YYEEEE in the germline V gene. Here the CDR3 DNA reads TGTGCCAGCAGCTTACGGAAAAATCAGCCCCAGCATTTT. Translated: CASSLRKNQPQHF.

This clonotype has a count of ten or more. The genes are TRBV20-1 and TRBJ1-2, with D possibly being TRBD1 (5 bases). CDR3 size: 12 residues. Trimming left V 4 bases short and J 7 bases short, with 13 bases between. Germline CDR1 reads DFQATT; CDR2 reads SNEGSKA (reference sequence). The CDR3 DNA is TGCAGTGCTATGAGGCCGGGGGGTGGCTACACCTTC. It codes for CSAMRPGGGYTF.

This clonotype was found many times. The chain recombines TRBV10-3 with TRBJ2-3, with D perhaps matching TRBD2 (5 bases). Germline loops: CDR1 ENHRY, CDR2 SYGVKD. The CDR3 is 13 residues long. V lost 7 bases to trimming and J lost 2 bases, with 10 bases between them. This chain's CDR3 is CAINGSPTDTQYF. The CDR3 DNA is TGTGCCATCAATGGGAGCCCCACAGATACGCAGTATTTT.

This clonotype was counted many times. The genes are TRBV20-1 and TRBJ2-1, with no clear D. CDR3 length: 13 residues. CDR1 and CDR2 from the germline V gene are DFQATT and SNEGSKA (reference sequence). Trimming took off 5 bases at V and 0 bases at J, with 8 bases between the two ends. This CDR3 reads CSAFASSYNEQFF. DNA of the CDR3: TGCAGTGCTTTCGCTAGCTCCTACAATGAGCAGTTCTTC.

This clonotype was recorded many times. The V and J genes are TRBV5-1 and TRBJ1-1; D is unresolved. This CDR3 has 13 amino acids. Between the trimmed V and J ends, which lost 3 bases and 0 bases, there was a span of 6 bases. Germline V gives CDR1 SGHRS, CDR2 YFSETQ. The CDR3 sequence: CASSSRLNTEAFF. The DNA of the CDR3 is TGCGCCAGCAGCTCACGGCTGAACACTGAAGCTTTCTTT.

In its sample, this clonotype was seen a few times. The chain recombines TRBV11-3 with TRBJ2-1; TRBD2 aligns across 11 bases. Looked up from germline, CDR1 is SGHNT and CDR2 is YENEEA. CDR3 size: 14 residues. The J segment lost 7 bases and the V segment lost 5 bases, leaving 4 bases of the junction unmatched. The CDR3 coding sequence is TGTGCCAGCAGCCCTACTAGCGGGAGAAATGAGCAGTTCTTC. Translating gives CASSPTSGRNEQFF.

This clonotype was observed at least ten times. The chain carries TRBV7-9 and TRBJ1-6; tentative D call: TRBD1 (5 bases). V dropped 1 base and J dropped 7 bases, with 5 bases sitting between them. Per germline, CDR1 SEHNR and CDR2 FQNEAQ (reference sequence). The CDR3 is made up of 13 amino acids. The CDR3 nucleotides read TGTGCCAGCAGCTTAGAGGGGAATTCACCCCTCCACTTT. This sequence encodes CASSLEGNSPLHF.

This clonotype has a count of ten or more. The chain uses TRBV7-9 and TRBJ1-1; 9 bases agree with TRBD1. J gave up 2 bases and V 8 bases, and 6 bases lay outside the gene matches. Germline V gene data show CDR1 as SEHNR and CDR2 as FQNEAQ (reference sequence). This CDR3 spans 14 amino acids. The CDR3 region has the DNA TGTGCCAGCTGGGACAGGGTACCCAACACTGAAGCTTTCTTT. This translates into CASWDRVPNTEAFF.

Only a few counts were recorded for this clonotype. The CDR3 nucleotides are TGTGCCAGCAGCCATCTGGCTAGCTCCAATGAGCAGTTCTTC. Amino acids: CASSHLASSNEQFF. V usage is TRBV3-1 and J usage is TRBJ2-1; D might be TRBD2 (5 bases). This CDR3 region has 14 residues. V dropped 3 bases and J dropped 6 bases, with 12 bases sitting between them. Per germline, CDR1 LGHDT and CDR2 YNNKEL (reference sequence).

There are many counts of this clonotype. V gene TRBV20-1 combines with J gene TRBJ2-1; D unresolved. The CDR3 is made up of 12 amino acids. Trimming cost V 6 bases and J 5 bases, with 11 bases left between them. Germline CDR1 reads DFQATT; CDR2 reads SNEGSKA (reference sequence). The CDR3 sequence: CSAEALNNEQFF. The CDR3 bases are TGCAGTGCCGAGGCACTTAACAATGAGCAGTTCTTC.

This clonotype was seen repeatedly, ten times or more. The chain has TRBV7-2 and TRBJ2-3, with 9 nucleotides matching TRBD1. Germline values: CDR1 SGHTA, CDR2 FQGNSA. V gave up 5 bases and J gave up 4 bases; unmatched junction bases: 10. CDR3 length: 16 amino acids. The CDR3 DNA is TGTGCCAGCAGCCTAGGGACAGGGAGAGGGGCAGATACGCAGTATTTT. Translating it yields CASSLGTGRGADTQYF.

This clonotype came up a few times. V is TRBV7-2 and J is TRBJ2-2; 7 positions agree with TRBD1. Losses at the gene ends were 5 bases for V and 5 bases for J; bases not matched to a gene: 8. The CDR3 runs 15 residues. The V gene's germline CDR1 is SGHTA and CDR2 FQGNSA. The CDR3 loop reads CASSPTGIGTGELFF. The CDR3 DNA sequence: TGTGCCAGCAGCCCGACAGGGATCGGTACCGGGGAGCTGTTTTTT.

In regard to this clonotype: A read error is possible here, since a much larger clone lies one base away. This sequence joins TRBV7-2 and TRBJ1-1; D is unclear. Deletions cut 3 bases from V and 9 bases from J, with 17 bases between. Germline V gives CDR1 SGHTA, CDR2 FQGNSA. CDR3 size: 14 residues. The CDR3 coding sequence is TGTGCCAGCAGCTTCGGAAAGACCGTCAAGAAAGCTTTCTTT. It is translated as CASSFGKTVKKAFF.